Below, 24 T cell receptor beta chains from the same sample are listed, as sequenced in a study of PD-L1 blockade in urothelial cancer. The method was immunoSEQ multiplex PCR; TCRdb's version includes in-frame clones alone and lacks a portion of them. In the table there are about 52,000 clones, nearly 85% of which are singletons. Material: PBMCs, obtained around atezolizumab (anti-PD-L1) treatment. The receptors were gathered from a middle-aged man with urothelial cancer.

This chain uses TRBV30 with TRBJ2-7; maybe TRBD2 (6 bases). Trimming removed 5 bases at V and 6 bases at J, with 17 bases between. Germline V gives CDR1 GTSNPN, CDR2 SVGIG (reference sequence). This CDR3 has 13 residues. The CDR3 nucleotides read TGTGCCTGGGCAAGGGGACTTCTCTCCGAGCAGTACTTC. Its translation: CAWARGLLSEQYF.

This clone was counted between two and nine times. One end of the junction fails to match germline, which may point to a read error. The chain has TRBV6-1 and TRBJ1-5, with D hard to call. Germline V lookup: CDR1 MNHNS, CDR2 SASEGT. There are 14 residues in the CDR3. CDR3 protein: CASSEVPPLQRQHF. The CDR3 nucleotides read TGTGCCAGCAGTGAAGTGCCCCCTCTTCAGCGCCAGCATTTT.

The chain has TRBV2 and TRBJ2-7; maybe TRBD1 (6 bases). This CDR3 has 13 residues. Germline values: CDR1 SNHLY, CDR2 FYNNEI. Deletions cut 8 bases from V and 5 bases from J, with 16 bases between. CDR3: CASVQGTGHEQYF. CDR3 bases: TGTGCCAGCGTTCAGGGGACCGGCCACGAGCAGTACTTC.

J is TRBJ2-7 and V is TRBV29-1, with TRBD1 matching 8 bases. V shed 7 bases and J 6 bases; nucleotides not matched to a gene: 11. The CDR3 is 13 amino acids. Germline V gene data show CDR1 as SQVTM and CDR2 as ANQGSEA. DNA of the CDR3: TGCAGCGCCACAGGACAGGGAACAAGCGAGCAGTACTTC. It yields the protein CSATGQGTSEQYF.

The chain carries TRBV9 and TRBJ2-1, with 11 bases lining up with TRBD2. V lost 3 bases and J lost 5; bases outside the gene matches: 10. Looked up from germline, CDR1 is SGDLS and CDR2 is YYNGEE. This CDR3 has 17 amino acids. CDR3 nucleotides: TGTGCCAGCAGCGCTCCCATTCTAGCGGGAGGTAACAATGAGCAGTTCTTC. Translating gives CASSAPILAGGNNEQFF.

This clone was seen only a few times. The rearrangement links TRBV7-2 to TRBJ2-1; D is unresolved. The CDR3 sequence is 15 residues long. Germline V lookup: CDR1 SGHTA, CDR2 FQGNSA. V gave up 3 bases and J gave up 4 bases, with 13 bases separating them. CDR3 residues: CASSFKNGYYNEQFF. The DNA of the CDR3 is TGTGCCAGCAGCTTTAAAAACGGGTATTACAATGAGCAGTTCTTC.

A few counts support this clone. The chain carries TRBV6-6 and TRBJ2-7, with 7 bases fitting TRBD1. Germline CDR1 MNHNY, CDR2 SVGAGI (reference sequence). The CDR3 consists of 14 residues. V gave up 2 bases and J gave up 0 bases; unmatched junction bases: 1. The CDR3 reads CASSYTGVSYEQYF. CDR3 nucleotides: TGTGCCAGCAGTTACACAGGGGTCTCCTACGAGCAGTACTTC.

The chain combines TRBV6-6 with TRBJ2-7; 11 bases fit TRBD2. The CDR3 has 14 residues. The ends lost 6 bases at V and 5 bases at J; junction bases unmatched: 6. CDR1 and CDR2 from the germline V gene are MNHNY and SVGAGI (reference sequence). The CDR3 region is CASRDSGRAHEQYF. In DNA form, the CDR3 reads TGTGCCAGCAGGGATAGCGGGAGGGCCCACGAGCAGTACTTC.

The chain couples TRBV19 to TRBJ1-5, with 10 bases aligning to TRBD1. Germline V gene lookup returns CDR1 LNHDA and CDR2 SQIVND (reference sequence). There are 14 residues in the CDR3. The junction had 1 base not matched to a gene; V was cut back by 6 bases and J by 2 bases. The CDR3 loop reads CASRGTGGNQPQHF. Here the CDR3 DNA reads TGTGCCAGTAGAGGGACAGGGGGCAATCAGCCCCAGCATTTT.

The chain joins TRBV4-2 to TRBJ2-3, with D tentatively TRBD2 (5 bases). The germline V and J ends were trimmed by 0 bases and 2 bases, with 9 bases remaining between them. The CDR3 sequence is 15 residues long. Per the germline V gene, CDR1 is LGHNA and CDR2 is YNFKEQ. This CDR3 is CASSQDLRDTDTQYF. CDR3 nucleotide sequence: TGTGCCAGCAGCCAAGATTTACGGGACACAGATACGCAGTATTTT.

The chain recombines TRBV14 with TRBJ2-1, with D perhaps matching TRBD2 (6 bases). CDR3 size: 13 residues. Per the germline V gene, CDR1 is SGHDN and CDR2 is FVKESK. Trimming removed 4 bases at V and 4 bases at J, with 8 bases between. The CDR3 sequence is CASSPGEYNEQFF. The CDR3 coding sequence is TGTGCCAGCAGCCCGGGAGAATACAATGAGCAGTTCTTC.

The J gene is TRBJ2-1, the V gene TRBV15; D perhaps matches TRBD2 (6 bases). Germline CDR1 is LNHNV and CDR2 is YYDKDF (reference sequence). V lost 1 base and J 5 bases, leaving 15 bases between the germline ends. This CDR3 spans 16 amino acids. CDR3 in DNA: TGTGCCACCAGCAGAGCGTGGCTAGCGAAGAACAATGAGCAGTTCTTC. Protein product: CATSRAWLAKNNEQFF.

The CDR3: CASSEVRLAGVWEQFF. CDR3 DNA: TGTGCCAGCAGTGAAGTTAGACTAGCGGGAGTTTGGGAGCAGTTCTTC. The rearrangement uses TRBV6-1 and TRBJ2-1; 12 bases map to TRBD2. With 1 base clipped from V and 10 bases from J, the junction kept 8 bases outside the gene matches. CDR3 size: 16 residues. Germline CDR1 reads MNHNS; CDR2 reads SASEGT.

This CDR3 is CASSRTRDYEQYF. In nucleotides, the CDR3 is TGTGCCAGCTCCCGGACCCGGGACTACGAGCAGTACTTC. The chain joins TRBV6-1 to TRBJ2-7, with D perhaps TRBD2 (5 bases). The CDR3 runs 13 residues. V was pared by 8 bases and J by 3 bases, with 14 bases between. Germline values: CDR1 MNHNS, CDR2 SASEGT.

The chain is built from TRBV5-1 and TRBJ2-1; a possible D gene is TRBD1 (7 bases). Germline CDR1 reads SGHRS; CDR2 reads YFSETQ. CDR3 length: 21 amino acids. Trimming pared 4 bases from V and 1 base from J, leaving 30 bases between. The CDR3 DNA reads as TGCGCCAGCAGCCGCCCCCCTACCGGGACAGCGACTGCGGGGTCCTACAATGAGCAGTTCTTC. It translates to CASSRPPTGTATAGSYNEQFF.

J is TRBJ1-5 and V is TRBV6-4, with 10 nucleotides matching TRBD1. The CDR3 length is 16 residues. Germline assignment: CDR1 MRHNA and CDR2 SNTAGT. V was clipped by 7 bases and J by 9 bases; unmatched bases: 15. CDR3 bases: TGTGCCAGCAATTTGAGTAGGACAGGGGGATTGGGGCCCCAGCATTTT. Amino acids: CASNLSRTGGLGPQHF.

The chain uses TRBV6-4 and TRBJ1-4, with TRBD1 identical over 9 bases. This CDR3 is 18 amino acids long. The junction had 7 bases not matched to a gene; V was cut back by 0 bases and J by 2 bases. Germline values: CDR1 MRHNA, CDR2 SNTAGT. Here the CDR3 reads CASSDSRDRDPTNEKLFF. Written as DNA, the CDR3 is TGTGCCAGCAGTGACTCGAGGGACAGGGACCCGACTAATGAAAAACTGTTTTTT.

The chain's CDR3 is CASSLRQGVMRNEQFF. CDR3 nucleotides: TGCGCCAGCAGCCTACGACAGGGAGTAATGAGAAATGAGCAGTTCTTC. The chain links TRBV5-1 to TRBJ2-1; 7 positions agree with TRBD1. Germline trimming cut 4 bases from V and 7 bases from J; bases unmatched to any gene: 14. This CDR3 has 16 residues. Germline assignment: CDR1 SGHRS and CDR2 YFSETQ.

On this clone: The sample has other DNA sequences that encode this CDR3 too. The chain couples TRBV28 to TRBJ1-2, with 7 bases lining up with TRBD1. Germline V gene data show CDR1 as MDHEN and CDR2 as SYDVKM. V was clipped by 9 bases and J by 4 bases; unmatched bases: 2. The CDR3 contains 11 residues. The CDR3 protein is CASRTGYGYTF. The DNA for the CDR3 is TGTGCCAGTAGGACAGGCTATGGCTACACCTTC.

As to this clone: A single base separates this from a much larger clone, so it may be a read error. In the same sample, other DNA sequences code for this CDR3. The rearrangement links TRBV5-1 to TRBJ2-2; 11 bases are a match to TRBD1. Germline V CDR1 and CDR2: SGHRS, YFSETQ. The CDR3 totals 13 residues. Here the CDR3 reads CASRDRGIGELFF. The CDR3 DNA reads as TGCGCTAGCCGGGACAGGGGGATCGGGGAGCTGTTTTTT.

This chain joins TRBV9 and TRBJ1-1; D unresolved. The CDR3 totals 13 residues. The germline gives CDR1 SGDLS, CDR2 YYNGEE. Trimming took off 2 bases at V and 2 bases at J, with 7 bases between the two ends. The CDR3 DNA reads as TGTGCCAGCAGCGTCCACAGTAACACTGAAGCTTTCTTT. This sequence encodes CASSVHSNTEAFF.

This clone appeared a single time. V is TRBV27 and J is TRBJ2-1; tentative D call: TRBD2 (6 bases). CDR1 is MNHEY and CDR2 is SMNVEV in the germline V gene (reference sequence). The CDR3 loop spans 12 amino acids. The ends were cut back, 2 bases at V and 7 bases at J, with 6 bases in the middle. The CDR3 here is CASSLSGNEQFF. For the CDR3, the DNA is TGTGCCAGCAGTTTAAGCGGGAATGAGCAGTTCTTC.

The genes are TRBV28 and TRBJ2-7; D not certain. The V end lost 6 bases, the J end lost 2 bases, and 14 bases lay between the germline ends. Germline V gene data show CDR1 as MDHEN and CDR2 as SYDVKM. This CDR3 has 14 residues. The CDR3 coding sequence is TGTGCCAGCAGGGAGACTGTGGTCCCCTACGAGCAGTACTTC. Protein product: CASRETVVPYEQYF.

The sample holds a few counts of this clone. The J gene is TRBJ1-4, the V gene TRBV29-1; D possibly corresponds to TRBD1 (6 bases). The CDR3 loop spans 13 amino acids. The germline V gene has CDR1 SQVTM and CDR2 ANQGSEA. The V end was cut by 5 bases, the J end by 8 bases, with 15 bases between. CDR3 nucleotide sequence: TGCAGCGTTTGGCACAGGGCATCCGAAAAACTGTTTTTT. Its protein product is CSVWHRASEKLFF.